What follows is one TCR beta chain and its context. The sample is drawn from a study of blood T cell repertoires in COVID-19. About the research overall: T cells, B-cell-depleted T cells, or PBMCs supplied cDNA or gDNA.

CDR1 and CDR2 (germline): LGHNT, FRNRAP. Trimming removed 5 bases at V and 0 bases at J, with 16 bases between. This CDR3 comprises 16 residues. Using immunoSEQ multiplex PCR, the repertoire was profiled, and TCRdb retains in-frame clones only, with some absent. The table lists about 170,000 clones, around 84% of them singletons. Sample: peripheral blood. The chain combines TRBV12-5 with TRBJ1-2, with D possibly matching TRBD1 (5 bases). The sequence derives from a woman aged 70 to 79 with COVID-19, enrolled during active disease. DNA for the CDR3: TGTGCTAGTGGTGGTACTGCAGGGTTAGCTAACTATGGCTACACCTTC. Its protein is CASGGTAGLANYGYTF.